This T cell receptor (beta chain) derives from a study of cytomegalovirus exposure and HLA in healthy donors. Whole-study context: A later analysis reported the 90 to 150 validation repertoires used the same platform as the approximately 660 first-cohort repertoires.

Trimming removed 8 bases from V and 8 bases from J; junction bases left unmatched: 12. The CDR3 has 14 amino acids. CDR1 and CDR2 from the germline V gene are MDHEN and SYDVKM. A note on this clone: Its specificity is unknown.

General observations from the study: A subsequent analysis found that TCR clusters from the first cohort also tended to co-occur in the 90 to 150 validation repertoires, with about 94% of cluster scores above 0. The CMV antigen specificity of three CMV-associated chains was confirmed through in vitro analysis.

TCRdb's table, derived via immunoSEQ multiplex PCR, lists solely in-frame clones and lacks some. The repertoire consists of a few hundred thousand clones, with roughly 87% occurring once and the leading ten covering about 12%. The chain has TRBV28 and TRBJ1-2; TRBD1 agrees at 9 bases. Sequencing was done on a sample of PBMCs. The receptor was derived from a young man in good health and CMV-seropositive. The CDR3 loop is CASSLPQGARGYTF. CDR3 coding DNA: TGTGCCAGCTCCTTACCACAGGGGGCGCGGGGCTACACCTTC.